The rows below give T cell receptor beta chains drawn from one sample of a study of T cell responses to AZD1222 COVID-19 vaccine. Clones were read by immunoSEQ multiplex PCR, and TCRdb kept only the in-frame ones, dropping some. Of 110,000 or so clones in the sample, 87% were seen once. Sequenced here: peripheral blood, sampled on day 0 of AZD1222 vaccination. The receptors originated from an adult in good health. CDR3s include the opening cysteine and the closing phenylalanine or tryptophan. A D gene is named only where the DNA matches it firmly. Clone size is given for some rows only: seen once, a few or many times, or a class if the clone is expanded.

V	J	D	size	DNA	CDR3
TRBV7-2	TRBJ2-1	-	-	TGTGCCAGCAGCTTAGCGCCCGGGAGTAATGAGCAGTTCTTC	CASSLAPGSNEQFF
TRBV2	TRBJ2-7	-	once	TGTGCCAGCAGTGAAATACTAGCCCCCTACGAGCAGTACTTC	CASSEILAPYEQYF
TRBV5-1	TRBJ2-6	-	once	TGCGCCAGCAGCCCGGACCTCTCCGAAGCTGGGGCCAACGTCCTGACTTTC	CASSPDLSEAGANVLTF
TRBV6-2/TRBV6-3	TRBJ1-5	-	-	TGTGCCAGCAGCCCGGGGGGGGATCAGCCCCAGCATTTT	CASSPGGDQPQHF
TRBV4-1	TRBJ2-7	-	-	TGCGCCAGCAGCCACCCAGGGTCCTACGAGCAGTACTTC	CASSHPGSYEQYF
TRBV12-3/TRBV12-4	TRBJ1-2	-	-	TGTGCCAGCAGGCCATTAACAGGGTATGGCTACACCTTC	CASRPLTGYGYTF
TRBV30	TRBJ1-1	-	-	TGTGCCTGGACGTCGGGCTATTCGAACACTGAAGCTTTCTTT	CAWTSGYSNTEAFF
TRBV7-2	TRBJ2-7	TRBD2	-	TGTGCCAGCAGCTTAGGGCTAGCGGGCGAGCAGTACTTC	CASSLGLAGEQYF
TRBV27	TRBJ2-3	-	once	TGTGCCAGCAGTTCCGCCCCAGGGGGGCTGGATACGCAGTATTTT	CASSSAPGGLDTQYF
TRBV7-9	TRBJ1-6	-	-	TGTGCCAGCAGCTTAAGGGACTATAATTCACCCCTCCACTTT	CASSLRDYNSPLHF
TRBV4-3	TRBJ2-2	-	-	TGCGCCAGCAGCCAAGATGCGGGAAGACACGACACCGGGGAGCTGTTTTTT	CASSQDAGRHDTGELFF
TRBV7-2	TRBJ1-1	-	few	TGTGCCAGCAGCCAGCCCAGGACCTGGGACACTGAAGCTTTCTTT	CASSQPRTWDTEAFF